This T cell receptor (beta chain) was captured in a study of blood T cell repertoires in COVID-19. Study in general: Collection of acute and convalescent COVID-19 samples took place in the United States, Italy and Spain. Sample material is recorded as cDNA or gDNA derived from T cells, B-cell-depleted T cells, or PBMCs.

Original methodology: Amplification with reference gene primers provided the estimates of nucleated cell counts. Libraries were prepared by immunoSEQ multiplex PCR; TCRdb keeps only in-frame clonotypes and omits some of them. That table furnishes V, J and clone size, whereas the DNA furnished D and trimming. In the table there are more than 85,000 clones, 70% to 90% of which are singletons. This clone has more than one count but fewer than ten. This TCR derives from a man aged 45-65 years with active COVID-19. Sequencing used peripheral blood.

The CDR3: CASSPRGAVSYGYTF. DNA for the CDR3: TGCGCCAGCAGCCCGCGGGGGGCCGTCTCCTATGGCTACACCTTC. The chain uses TRBV4-1 and TRBJ1-2, with a possible D match to TRBD1 (6 bases). Germline-derived CDR1 and CDR2 are MGHRA and YSYEKL. The ends were cut back, 4 bases at V and 4 bases at J, with 16 bases in the middle. The CDR3 totals 15 residues.